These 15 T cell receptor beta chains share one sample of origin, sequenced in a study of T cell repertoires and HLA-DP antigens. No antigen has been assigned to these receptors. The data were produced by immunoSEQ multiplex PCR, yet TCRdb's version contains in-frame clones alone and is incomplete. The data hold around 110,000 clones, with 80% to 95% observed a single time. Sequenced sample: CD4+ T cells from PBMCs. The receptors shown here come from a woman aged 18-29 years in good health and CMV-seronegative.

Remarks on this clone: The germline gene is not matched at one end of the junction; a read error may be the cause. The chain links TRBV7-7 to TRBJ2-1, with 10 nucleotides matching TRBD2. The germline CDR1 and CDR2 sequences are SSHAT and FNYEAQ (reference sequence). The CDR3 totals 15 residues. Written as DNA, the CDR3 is TGTGCTAGCAGCCGGCAGACTAGCGGGCCTGGTGAGCAGTTCTTC. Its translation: CASSRQTSGPGEQFF.

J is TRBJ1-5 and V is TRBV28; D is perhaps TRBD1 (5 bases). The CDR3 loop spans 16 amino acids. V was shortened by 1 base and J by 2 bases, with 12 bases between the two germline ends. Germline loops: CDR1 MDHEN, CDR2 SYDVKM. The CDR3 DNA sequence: TGTGCCAGCAGTTTATACGGGGGTTTGGGCAATCAGCCCCAGCATTTT. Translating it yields CASSLYGGLGNQPQHF.

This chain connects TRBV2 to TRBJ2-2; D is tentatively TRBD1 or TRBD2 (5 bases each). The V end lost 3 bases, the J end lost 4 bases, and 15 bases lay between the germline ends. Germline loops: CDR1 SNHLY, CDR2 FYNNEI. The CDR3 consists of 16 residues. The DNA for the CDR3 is TGTGCCAGCAGTGACCAGGGCGGAGGTATCACCGGGGAGCTGTTTTTT. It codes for CASSDQGGGITGELFF.

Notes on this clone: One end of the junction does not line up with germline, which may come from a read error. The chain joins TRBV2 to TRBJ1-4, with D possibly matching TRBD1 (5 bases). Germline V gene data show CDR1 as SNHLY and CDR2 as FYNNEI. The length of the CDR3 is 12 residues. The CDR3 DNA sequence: TGTGCTAGCACCGGGACCCCTAACGGACTGTTTTTT. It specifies CASTGTPNGLFF.

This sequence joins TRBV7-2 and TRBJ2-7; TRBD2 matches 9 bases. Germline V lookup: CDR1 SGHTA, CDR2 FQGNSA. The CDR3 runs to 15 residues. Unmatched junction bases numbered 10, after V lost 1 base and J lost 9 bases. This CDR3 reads CASSLVGGGASVQYV. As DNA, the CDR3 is TGTGCCAGCAGCTTAGTAGGCGGGGGGGCATCCGTGCAGTACGTC.

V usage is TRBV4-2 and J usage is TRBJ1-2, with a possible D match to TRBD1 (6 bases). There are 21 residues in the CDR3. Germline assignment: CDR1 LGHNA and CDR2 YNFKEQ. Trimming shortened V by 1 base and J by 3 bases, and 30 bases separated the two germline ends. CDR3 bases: TGTGCCAGCAGCCAAGTAAGTCTTGGGGAAAATCGTAGACGACAGGACTATGGCTACACCTTC. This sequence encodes CASSQVSLGENRRRQDYGYTF.

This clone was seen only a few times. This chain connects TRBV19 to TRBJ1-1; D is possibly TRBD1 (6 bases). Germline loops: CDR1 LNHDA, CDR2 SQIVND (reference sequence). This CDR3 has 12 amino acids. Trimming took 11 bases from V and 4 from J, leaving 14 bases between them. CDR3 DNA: TGTGCCTCTTCTGGACAGAGCACTGAAGCTTTCTTT. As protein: CASSGQSTEAFF.

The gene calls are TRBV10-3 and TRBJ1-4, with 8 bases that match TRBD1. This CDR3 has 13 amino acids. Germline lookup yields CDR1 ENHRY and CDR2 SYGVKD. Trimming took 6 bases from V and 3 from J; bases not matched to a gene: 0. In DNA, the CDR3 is TGTGCCATCAGACAGGGGGCTAATGAAAAACTGTTTTTT. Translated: CAIRQGANEKLFF.

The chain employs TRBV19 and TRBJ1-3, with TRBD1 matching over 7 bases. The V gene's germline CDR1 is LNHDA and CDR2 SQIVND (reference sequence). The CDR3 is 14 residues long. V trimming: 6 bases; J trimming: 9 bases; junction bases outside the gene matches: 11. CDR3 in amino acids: CASSIDRAVATIYF. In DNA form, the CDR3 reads TGTGCCAGTAGCATCGACAGGGCAGTGGCCACCATATATTTT. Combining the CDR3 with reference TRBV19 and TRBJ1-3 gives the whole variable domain DGGITQSPKYLFRKEGQNVTLSCEQNLNHDAMYWYRQDPGQGLRLIYYSQIVNDFQKGDIAEGYSVSREKKESFPLTVTSAQKNPTAFYLCASSIDRAVATIYFGEGSWLTVV.

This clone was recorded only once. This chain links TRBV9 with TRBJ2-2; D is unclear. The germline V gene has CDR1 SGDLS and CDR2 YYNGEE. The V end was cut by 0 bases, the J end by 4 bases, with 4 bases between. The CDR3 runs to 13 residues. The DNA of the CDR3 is TGTGCCAGCAGCGTAGAACCCACCGGGGAGCTGTTTTTT. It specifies CASSVEPTGELFF.

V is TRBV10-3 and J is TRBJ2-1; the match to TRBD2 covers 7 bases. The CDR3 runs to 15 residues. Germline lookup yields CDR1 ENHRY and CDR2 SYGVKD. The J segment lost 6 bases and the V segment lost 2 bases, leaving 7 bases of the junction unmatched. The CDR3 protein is CAISEGGRRGNEQFF. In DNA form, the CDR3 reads TGTGCCATCAGTGAGGGCGGGAGAAGAGGCAATGAGCAGTTCTTC.

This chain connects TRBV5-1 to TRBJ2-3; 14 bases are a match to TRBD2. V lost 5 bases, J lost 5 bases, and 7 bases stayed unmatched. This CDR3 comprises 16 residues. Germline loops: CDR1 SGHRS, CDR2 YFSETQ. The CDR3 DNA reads TGCGCCAGCAGGTCGACTAGCGGGAGGGCCATAGATACGCAGTATTTT. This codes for CASRSTSGRAIDTQYF.

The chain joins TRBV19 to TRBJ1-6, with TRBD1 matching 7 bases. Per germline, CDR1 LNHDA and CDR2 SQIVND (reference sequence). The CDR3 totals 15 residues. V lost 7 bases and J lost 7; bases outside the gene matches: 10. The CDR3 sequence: CASTDPGQRNSPLHF. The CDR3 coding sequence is TGTGCCAGTACCGATCCGGGACAGAGGAATTCACCCCTCCACTTT.

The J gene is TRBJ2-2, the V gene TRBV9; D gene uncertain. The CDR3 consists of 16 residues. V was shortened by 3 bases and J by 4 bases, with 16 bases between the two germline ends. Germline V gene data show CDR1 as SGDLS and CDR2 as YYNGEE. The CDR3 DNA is TGTGCCAGCAGCGCGAGCCCCGCACTGGGCACCGGGGAGCTGTTTTTT. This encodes CASSASPALGTGELFF. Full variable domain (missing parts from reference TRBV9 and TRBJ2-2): DSGVTQTPKHLITATGQRVTLRCSPRSGDLSVYWYQQSLDQGLQFLIQYYNGEERAKGNILERFSAQQFPDLHSELNLSSLELGDSALYFCASSASPALGTGELFFGEGSRLTVL.

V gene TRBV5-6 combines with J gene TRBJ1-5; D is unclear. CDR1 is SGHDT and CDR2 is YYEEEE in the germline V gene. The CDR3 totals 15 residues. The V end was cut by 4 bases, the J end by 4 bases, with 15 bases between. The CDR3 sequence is CASSIRVVGNQPQHF. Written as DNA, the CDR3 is TGTGCCAGCAGCATACGAGTGGTAGGGAATCAGCCCCAGCATTTT. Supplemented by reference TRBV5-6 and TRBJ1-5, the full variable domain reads DAGVTQSPTHLIKTRGQQVTLRCSPKSGHDTVSWYQQALGQGPQFIFQYYEEEERQRGNFPDRFSGHQFPNYSSELNVNALLLGDSALYLCASSIRVVGNQPQHFGDGTRLSIL.